This T cell receptor beta chain was captured in a study of blood T cell repertoires in COVID-19. Libraries were prepared by immunoSEQ multiplex PCR; TCRdb keeps only in-frame clonotypes and omits some of them. Here the sample spans around 210,000 clones, about 88% being singletons. Germline CDR1 SGHRS, CDR2 YFSETQ. The CDR3 spans 14 residues. Trimming left V 4 bases short and J 2 bases short, with 12 bases between. The chain joins TRBV5-1 to TRBJ2-5, with D perhaps TRBD2 (6 bases). This sequence originates from a man in his forties or fifties with COVID-19, enrolled during active disease. The sample was peripheral blood. DNA for the CDR3: TGCGCCAGCAGCGTGGGACTCCCTCAAGAGACCCAGTACTTC. Protein sequence: CASSVGLPQETQYF.